This T cell receptor beta chain was documented in a study of blood T cells in healthy people across ages. Every donor provided roughly 10 milliliters of peripheral blood. A second PCR, run for about 7 to 11 cycles, used a sample-barcoded 5' primer plus a J-beta primer mix. MiXCR, applied by TCRdb to the 5' RACE reads, yields one record per CDR3 protein. The profile shows 380,000 or so distinct CDR3 sequences, about 49% of them singletons. The CDR3 totals 13 residues. Per germline, CDR1 SQVTM and CDR2 ANQGSEA. As for this clonotype: The junction departs from the called germline gene at one end, perhaps through a read error.

Material: blood. The receptor was derived from a man in his sixties in good health. This chain joins TRBV29-1 and TRBJ2-1; the D call may be TRBD1 or TRBD2 (5 bases each). DNA for the CDR3: TGCAGCGTAGAGGCTACCCAGAGGGGTGAGCGGTTCTTC. This encodes CSVEATQRGERFF.